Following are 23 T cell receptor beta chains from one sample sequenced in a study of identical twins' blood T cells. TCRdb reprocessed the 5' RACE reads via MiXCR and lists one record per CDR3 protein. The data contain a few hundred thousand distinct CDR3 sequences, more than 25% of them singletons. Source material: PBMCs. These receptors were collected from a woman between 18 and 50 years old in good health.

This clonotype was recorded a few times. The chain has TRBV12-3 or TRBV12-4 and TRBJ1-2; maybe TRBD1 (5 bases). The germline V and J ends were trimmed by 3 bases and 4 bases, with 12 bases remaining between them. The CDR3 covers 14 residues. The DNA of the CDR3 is TGTGCCAGCAGTTTTTCAGGGCTCAGCTATGGCTACACCTTC. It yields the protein CASSFSGLSYGYTF.

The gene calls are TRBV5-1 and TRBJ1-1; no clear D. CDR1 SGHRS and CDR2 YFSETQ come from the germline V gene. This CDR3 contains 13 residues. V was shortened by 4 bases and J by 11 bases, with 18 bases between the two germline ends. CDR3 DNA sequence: TGCGCCAGCAGCACTCAGTCCGGGGAAGACGCTTTCTTT. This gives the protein CASSTQSGEDAFF.

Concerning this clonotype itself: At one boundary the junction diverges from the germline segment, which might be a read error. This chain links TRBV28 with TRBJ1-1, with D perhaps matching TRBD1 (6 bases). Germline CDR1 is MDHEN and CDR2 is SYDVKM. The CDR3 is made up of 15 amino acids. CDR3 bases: TGTGCCAGCAGTCTACGAGGGGGGCTGAACACTGAAGATTTCTTT. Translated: CASSLRGGLNTEDFF.

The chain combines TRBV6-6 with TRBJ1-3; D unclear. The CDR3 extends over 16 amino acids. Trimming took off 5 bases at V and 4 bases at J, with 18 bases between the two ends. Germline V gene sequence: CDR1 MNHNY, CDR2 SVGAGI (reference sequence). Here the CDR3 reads CASSPRGGAEGNTIYF. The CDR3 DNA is TGTGCCAGCAGTCCTCGCGGCGGCGCCGAAGGAAACACCATATATTTT.

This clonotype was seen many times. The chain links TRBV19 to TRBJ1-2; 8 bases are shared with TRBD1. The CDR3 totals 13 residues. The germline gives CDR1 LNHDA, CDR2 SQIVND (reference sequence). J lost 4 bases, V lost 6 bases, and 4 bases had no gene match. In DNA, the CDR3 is TGTGCCAGTAGACAAGGGACAGGCTATGGCTACACCTTC. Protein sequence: CASRQGTGYGYTF.

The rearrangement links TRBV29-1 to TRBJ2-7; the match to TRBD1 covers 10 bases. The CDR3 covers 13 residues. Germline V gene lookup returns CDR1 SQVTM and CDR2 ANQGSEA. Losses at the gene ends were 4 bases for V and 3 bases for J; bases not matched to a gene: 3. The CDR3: CSVAWDRGYEQYF. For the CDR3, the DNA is TGCAGCGTTGCTTGGGACAGGGGCTACGAGCAGTACTTC.

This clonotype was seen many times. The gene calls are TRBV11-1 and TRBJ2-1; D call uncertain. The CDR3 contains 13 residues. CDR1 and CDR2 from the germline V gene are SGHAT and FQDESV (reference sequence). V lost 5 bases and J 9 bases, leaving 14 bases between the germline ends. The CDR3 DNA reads TGTGCCAGCAGCCCATTGTGGCGGAGTGAGCAGTTCTTC. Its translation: CASSPLWRSEQFF.

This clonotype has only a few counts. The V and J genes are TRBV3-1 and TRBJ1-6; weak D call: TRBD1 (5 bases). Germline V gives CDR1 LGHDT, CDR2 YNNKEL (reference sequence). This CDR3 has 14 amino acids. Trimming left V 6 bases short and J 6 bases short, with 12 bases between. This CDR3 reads CASRRGIGNSPLHF. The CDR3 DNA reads TGTGCCAGCAGGAGGGGAATAGGTAATTCACCCCTCCACTTT.

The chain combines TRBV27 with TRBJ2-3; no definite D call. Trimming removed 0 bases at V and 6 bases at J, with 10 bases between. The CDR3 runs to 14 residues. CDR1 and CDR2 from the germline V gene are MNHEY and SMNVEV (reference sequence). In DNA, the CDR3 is TGTGCCAGCAGTTTATCGATTTTCGGTGATACGCAGTATTTT. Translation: CASSLSIFGDTQYF.

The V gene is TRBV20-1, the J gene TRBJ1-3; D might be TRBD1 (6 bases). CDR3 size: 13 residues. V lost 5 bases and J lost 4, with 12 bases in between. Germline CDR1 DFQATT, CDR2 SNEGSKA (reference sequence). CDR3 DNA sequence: TGCAGTGCTGGGTATGGGACAGGAAACACCATATATTTT. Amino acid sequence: CSAGYGTGNTIYF.

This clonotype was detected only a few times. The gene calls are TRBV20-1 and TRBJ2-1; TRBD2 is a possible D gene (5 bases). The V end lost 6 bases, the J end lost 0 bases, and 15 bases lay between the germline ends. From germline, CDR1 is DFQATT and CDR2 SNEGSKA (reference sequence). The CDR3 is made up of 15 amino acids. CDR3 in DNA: TGCAGTGCCTTACCCGGGGTGAGCTCCTACAATGAGCAGTTCTTC. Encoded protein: CSALPGVSSYNEQFF.

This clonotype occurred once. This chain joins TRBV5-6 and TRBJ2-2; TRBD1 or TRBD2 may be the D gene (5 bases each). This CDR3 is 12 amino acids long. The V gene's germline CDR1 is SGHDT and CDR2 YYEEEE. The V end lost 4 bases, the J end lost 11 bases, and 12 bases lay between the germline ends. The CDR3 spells CASSPFGGELFF. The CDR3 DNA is TGTGCCAGCAGCCCCTTTGGGGGAGAGCTGTTTTTT.

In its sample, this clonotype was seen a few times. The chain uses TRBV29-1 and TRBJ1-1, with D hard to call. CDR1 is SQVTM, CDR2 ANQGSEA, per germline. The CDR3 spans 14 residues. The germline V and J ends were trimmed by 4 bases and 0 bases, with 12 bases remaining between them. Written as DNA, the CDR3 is TGCAGCGTTGTGGTTAGACCCTTGAACACTGAAGCTTTCTTT. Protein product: CSVVVRPLNTEAFF.

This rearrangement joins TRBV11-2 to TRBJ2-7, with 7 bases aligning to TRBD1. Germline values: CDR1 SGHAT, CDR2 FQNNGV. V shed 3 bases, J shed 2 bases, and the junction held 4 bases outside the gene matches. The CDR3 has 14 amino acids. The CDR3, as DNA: TGTGCCAGCAGCTTTAACAGGGGCACCTACGAGCAGTACTTC. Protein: CASSFNRGTYEQYF.

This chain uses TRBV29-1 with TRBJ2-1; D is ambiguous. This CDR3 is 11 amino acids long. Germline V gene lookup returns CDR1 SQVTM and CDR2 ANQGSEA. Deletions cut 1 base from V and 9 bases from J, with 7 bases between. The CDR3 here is CSVEVGGEQFF. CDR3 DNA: TGCAGCGTTGAAGTTGGCGGTGAGCAGTTCTTC.

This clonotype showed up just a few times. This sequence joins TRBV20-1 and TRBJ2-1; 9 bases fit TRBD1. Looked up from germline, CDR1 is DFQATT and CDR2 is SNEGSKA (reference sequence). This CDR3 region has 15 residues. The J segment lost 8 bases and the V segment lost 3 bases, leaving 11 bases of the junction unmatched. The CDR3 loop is CSARGGTGFADEQFF. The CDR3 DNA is TGCAGTGCTAGGGGGGGGACAGGGTTTGCCGATGAGCAGTTCTTC.

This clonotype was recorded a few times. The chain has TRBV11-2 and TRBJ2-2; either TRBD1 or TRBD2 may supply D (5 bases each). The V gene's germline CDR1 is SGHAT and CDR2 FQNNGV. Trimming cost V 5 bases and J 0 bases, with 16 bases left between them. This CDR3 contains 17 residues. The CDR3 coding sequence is TGTGCCAGCAGCCAAACAGGACTGAGAACGAACACCGGGGAGCTGTTTTTT. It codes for CASSQTGLRTNTGELFF.

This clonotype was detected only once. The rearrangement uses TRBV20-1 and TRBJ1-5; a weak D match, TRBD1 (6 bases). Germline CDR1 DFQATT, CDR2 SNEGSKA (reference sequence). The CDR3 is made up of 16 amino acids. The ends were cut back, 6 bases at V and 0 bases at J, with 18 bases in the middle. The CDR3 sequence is CSALPQGTDSNQPQHF. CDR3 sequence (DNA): TGCAGTGCACTCCCGCAGGGGACCGATAGCAATCAGCCCCAGCATTTT.

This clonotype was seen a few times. For the CDR3, the DNA is TGCGCCAGCAGCCGGTCGACAGTGACCGATAATTCACCCCTCCACTTT. The encoded protein is CASSRSTVTDNSPLHF. The chain recombines TRBV4-1 with TRBJ1-6; perhaps TRBD1 as D (5 bases). Germline V gene data show CDR1 as MGHRA and CDR2 as YSYEKL. This CDR3 region has 16 residues. Trimming took off 4 bases at V and 5 bases at J, with 15 bases between the two ends.

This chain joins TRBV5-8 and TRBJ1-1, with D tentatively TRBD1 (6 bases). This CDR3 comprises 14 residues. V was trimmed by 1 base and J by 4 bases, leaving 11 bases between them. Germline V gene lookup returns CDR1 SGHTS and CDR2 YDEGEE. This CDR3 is CASSLNGGATEAFF. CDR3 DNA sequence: TGTGCCAGCAGCTTGAATGGGGGGGCCACTGAAGCTTTCTTT.

CDR3 bases: TGTGCCAGCAGACCACAGGGTAATAGCAATCAGCCCCAGCATTTT. As protein: CASRPQGNSNQPQHF. This rearrangement joins TRBV6-2 or TRBV6-3 to TRBJ1-5; possibly TRBD1 for D (6 bases). Trimming took 6 bases from V and 0 from J, leaving 12 bases between them. The CDR3 contains 15 residues. CDR1 is MNHEY, CDR2 SVGEGT, per germline.

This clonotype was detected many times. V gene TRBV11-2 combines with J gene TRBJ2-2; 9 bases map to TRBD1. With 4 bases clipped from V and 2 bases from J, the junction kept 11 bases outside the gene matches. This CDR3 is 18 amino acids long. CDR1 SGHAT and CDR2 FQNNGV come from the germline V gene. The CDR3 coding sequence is TGTGCCAGCAGCTATCGTCCCGGGACAGGGTTCAACACCGGGGAGCTGTTTTTT. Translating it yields CASSYRPGTGFNTGELFF.

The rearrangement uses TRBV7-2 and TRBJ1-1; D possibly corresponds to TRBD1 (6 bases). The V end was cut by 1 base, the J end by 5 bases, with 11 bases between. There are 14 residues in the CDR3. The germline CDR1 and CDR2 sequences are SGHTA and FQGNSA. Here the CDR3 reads CASSLEGGRTEAFF. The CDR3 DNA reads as TGTGCCAGCAGCTTAGAAGGGGGAAGGACTGAAGCTTTCTTT.